This T cell receptor (beta chain) was identified in a study of T cell repertoires in ileal Crohn's disease. Points on this clone: Antigen: not known. Other nucleotide sequences in the sample specify the same CDR3.

The study's findings and limits: Sorted CD8 T cells held more high-frequency clones than CD4. Active smokers at surgery had more clonal expansions than non-smokers. Clonality above 26.8% at surgery always came with endoscopic recurrence.

The sample's time point: neoterminal ileum biopsy at postoperative endoscopy, about 6 months after surgery. The CDR3 runs 15 residues. The V and J ends lost 0 bases and 1 base, in that order; junction bases with no gene match: 0. Per the germline V gene, CDR1 is SGHNT and CDR2 is YYREEE (reference sequence). Sequencing was performed with immunoSEQ multiplex PCR; in TCRdb, only in-frame clones are kept and a portion is missing. The sample consists of several thousand clones, roughly 89% of them appearing once. This TCR was sampled from an adult with Crohn's disease. The V gene is TRBV5-4, the J gene TRBJ1-5, with TRBD1 matching 8 bases. Sample: ileal tissue. CDR3 bases: TGTGCCAGCAGCTTGGACAGGGGGAGCAATCAGCCCCAGCATTTT. It translates to CASSLDRGSNQPQHF.